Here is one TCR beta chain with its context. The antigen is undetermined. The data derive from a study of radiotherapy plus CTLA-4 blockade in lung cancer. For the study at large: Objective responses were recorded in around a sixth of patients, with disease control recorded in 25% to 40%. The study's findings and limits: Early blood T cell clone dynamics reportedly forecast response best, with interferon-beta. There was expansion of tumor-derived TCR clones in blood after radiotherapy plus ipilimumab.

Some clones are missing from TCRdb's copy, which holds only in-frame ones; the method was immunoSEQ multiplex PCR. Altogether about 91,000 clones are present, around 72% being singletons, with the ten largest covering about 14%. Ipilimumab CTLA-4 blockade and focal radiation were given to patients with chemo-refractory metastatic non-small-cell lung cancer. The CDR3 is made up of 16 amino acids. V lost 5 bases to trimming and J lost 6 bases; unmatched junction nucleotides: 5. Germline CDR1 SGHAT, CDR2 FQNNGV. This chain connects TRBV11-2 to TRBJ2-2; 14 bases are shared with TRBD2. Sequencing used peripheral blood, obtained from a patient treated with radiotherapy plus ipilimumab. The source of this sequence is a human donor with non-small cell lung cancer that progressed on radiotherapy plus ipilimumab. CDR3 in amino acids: CASSPTSGRVSGELFF. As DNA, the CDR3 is TGTGCCAGCAGCCCGACTAGCGGGAGGGTATCCGGGGAGCTGTTTTTT.